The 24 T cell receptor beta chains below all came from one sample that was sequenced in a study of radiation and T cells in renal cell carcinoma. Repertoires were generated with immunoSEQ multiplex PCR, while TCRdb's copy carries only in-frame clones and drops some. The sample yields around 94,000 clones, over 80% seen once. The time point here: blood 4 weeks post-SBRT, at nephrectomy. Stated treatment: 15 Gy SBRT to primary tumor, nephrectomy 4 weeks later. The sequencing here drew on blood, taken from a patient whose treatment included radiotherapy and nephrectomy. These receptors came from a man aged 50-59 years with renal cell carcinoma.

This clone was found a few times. The CDR3 sequence is CAWSLSGELFF. For the CDR3, the DNA is TGTGCCTGGAGTTTGTCCGGGGAGCTGTTTTTT. The V call is TRBV30, the J call TRBJ2-2; D unresolved. The CDR3 loop spans 11 amino acids. Germline V lookup: CDR1 GTSNPN, CDR2 SVGIG (reference sequence). Trimming stripped 2 bases from V and 6 bases from J, with 4 bases between.

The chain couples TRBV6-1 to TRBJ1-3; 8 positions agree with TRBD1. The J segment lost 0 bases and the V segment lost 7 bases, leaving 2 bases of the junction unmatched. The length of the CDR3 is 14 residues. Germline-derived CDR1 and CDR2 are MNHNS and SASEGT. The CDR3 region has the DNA TGTGCCAGCATTGACAGGGGCTCTGGAAACACCATATATTTT. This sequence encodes CASIDRGSGNTIYF.

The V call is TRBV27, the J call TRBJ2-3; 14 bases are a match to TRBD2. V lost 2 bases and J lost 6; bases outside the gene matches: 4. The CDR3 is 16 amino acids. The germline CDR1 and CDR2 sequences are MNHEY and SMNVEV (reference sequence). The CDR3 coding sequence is TGTGCCAGCAGTTTAGGACTAGCGGGAGGAGAGGATACGCAGTATTTT. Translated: CASSLGLAGGEDTQYF.

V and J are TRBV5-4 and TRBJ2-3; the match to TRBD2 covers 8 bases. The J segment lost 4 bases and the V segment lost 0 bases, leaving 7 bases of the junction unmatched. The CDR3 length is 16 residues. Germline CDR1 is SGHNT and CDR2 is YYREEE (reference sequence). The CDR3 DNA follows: TGTGCCAGCAGCTTGGCCGGGAGCGGGGGTGCAGATACGCAGTATTTT. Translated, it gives CASSLAGSGGADTQYF.

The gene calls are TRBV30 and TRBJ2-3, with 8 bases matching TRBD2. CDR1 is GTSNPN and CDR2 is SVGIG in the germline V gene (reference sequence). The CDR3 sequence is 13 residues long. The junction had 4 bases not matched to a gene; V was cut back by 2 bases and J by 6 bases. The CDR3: CAWSTGGDDTQYF. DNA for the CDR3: TGTGCCTGGAGTACGGGGGGGGACGATACGCAGTATTTT.

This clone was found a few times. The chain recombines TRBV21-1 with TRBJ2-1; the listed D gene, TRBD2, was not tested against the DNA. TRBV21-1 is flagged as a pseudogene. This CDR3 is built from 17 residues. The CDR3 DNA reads TGTGCCAGCAGCCTGAAGCGGGGAGTCCTCTCCTACAATGAGCAGTTCTTC. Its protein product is CASSLKRGVLSYNEQFF.

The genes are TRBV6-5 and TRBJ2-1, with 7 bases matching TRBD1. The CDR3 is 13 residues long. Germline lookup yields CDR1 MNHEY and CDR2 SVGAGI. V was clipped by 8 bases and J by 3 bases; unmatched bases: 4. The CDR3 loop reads CASQTGIYNEQFF. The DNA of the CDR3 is TGTGCCAGCCAGACAGGGATCTACAATGAGCAGTTCTTC.

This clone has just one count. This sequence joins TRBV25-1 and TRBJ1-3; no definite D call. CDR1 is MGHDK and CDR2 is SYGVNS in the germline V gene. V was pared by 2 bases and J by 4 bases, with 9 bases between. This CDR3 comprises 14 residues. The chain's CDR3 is CASSEVGYGNTIYF. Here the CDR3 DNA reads TGTGCCAGCAGTGAAGTGGGGTACGGAAACACCATATATTTT. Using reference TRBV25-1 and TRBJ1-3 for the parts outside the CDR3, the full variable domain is EADIYQTPRYLVIGTGKKITLECSQTMGHDKMYWYQQDPGMELHLIHYSYGVNSTEKGDLSSESTVSRIRTEHFPLTLESARPSHTSQYLCASSEVGYGNTIYFGEGSWLTVV.

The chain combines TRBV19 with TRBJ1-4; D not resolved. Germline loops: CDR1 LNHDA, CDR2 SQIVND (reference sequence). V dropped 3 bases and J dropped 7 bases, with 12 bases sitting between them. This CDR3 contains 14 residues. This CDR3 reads CASSMRKWAEKLFF. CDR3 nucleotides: TGTGCCAGTAGTATGAGGAAGTGGGCTGAAAAACTGTTTTTT.

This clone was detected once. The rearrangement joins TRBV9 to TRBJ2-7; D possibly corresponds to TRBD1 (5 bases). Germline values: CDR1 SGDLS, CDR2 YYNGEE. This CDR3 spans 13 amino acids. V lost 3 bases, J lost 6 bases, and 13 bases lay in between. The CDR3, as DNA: TGTGCCAGCAGCGACAGGACGTGGGGCGAGCAGTACTTC. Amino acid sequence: CASSDRTWGEQYF.

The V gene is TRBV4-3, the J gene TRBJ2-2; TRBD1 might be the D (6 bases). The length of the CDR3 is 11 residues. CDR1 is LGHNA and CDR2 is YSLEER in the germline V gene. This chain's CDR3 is CATGYTGELFF. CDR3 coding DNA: TGCGCAACAGGGTACACCGGGGAGCTGTTTTTT.

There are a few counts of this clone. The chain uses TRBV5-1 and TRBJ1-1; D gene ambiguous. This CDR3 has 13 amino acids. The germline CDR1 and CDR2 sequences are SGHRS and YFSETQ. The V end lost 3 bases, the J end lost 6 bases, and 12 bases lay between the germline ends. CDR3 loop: CASSSRGEAEAFF. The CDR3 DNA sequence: TGCGCCAGCAGCTCTCGCGGAGAAGCTGAAGCTTTCTTT.

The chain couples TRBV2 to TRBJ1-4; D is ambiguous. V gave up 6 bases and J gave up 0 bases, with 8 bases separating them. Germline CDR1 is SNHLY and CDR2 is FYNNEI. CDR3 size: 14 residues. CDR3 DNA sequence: TGTGCCAGCAGAACGGATGCAACTAATGAAAAACTGTTTTTT. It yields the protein CASRTDATNEKLFF.

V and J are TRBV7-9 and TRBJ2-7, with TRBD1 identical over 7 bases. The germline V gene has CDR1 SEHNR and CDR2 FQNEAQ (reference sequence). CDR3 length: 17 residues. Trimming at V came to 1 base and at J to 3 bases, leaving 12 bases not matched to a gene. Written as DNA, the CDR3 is TGTGCCAGCAGCTTAGGCCTGGACAGGAAAGGAAGCTACGAGCAGTACTTC. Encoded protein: CASSLGLDRKGSYEQYF. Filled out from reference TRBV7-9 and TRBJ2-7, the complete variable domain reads DTGVSQNPRHKITKRGQNVTFRCDPISEHNRLYWYRQTLGQGPEFLTYFQNEAQLEKSRLLSDRFSAERPKGSFSTLEIQRTEQGDSAMYLCASSLGLDRKGSYEQYFGPGTRLTVT.

CDR3 nucleotides: TGTGCCCACCGCTCGGCTAGCGACCCCTACGAGCAGTACTTC. Amino acids: CAHRSASDPYEQYF. The chain couples TRBV6-1 to TRBJ2-7, with D possibly TRBD2 on 6 matching bases. This CDR3 is 14 amino acids long. Trimming took off 11 bases at V and 2 bases at J, with 19 bases between the two ends. In germline, CDR1 is MNHNS, CDR2 SASEGT.

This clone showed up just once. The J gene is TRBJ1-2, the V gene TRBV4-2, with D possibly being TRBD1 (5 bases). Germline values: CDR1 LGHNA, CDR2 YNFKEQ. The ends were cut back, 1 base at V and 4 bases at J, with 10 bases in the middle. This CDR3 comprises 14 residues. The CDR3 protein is CASSQVDNSYGYTF. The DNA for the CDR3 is TGTGCCAGCAGCCAAGTGGACAACTCCTATGGCTACACCTTC.

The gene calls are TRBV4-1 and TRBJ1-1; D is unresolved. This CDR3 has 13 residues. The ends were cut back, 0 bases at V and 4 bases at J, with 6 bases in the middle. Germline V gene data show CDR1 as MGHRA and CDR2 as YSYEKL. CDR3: CASSQEGPTEAFF. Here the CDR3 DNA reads TGCGCCAGCAGCCAAGAAGGGCCCACTGAAGCTTTCTTT.

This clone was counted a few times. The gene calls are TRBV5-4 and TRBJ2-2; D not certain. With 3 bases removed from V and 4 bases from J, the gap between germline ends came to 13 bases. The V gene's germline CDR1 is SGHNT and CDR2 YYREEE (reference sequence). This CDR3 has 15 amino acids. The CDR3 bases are TGTGCCAGCAGCTCATCAGGCGCCGCCACCGGGGAGCTGTTTTTT. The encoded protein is CASSSSGAATGELFF.

The DNA of the CDR3 is TGCGCCAGCAGCGGCGGGACTAACTCCTACAATGAGCAGTTCTTC. The encoded protein is CASSGGTNSYNEQFF. The V gene is TRBV5-1, the J gene TRBJ2-1; 7 nucleotides line up with TRBD2. This CDR3 contains 15 residues. Germline V gives CDR1 SGHRS, CDR2 YFSETQ. With 4 bases clipped from V and 0 bases from J, the junction kept 4 bases outside the gene matches.

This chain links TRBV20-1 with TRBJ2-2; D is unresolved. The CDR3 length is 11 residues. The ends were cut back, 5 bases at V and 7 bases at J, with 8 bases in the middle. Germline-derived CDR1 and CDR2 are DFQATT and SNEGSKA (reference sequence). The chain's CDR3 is CSAPNYGELFF. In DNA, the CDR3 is TGCAGTGCTCCGAATTACGGGGAGCTGTTTTTT.

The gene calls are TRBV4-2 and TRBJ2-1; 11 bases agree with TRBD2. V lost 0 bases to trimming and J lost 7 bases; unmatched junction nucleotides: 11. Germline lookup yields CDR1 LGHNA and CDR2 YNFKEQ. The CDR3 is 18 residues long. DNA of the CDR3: TGTGCCAGCAGCCAAGATGCCCAGATGGCTAGCGGGGGGAATGAGCAGTTCTTC. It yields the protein CASSQDAQMASGGNEQFF.

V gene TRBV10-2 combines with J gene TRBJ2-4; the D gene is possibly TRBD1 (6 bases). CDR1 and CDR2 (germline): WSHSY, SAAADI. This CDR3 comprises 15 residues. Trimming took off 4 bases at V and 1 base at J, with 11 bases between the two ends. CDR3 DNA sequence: TGCGCCAGCAGTGTACAGGGTTTGGCCAAAAACATTCAGTACTTC. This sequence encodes CASSVQGLAKNIQYF.

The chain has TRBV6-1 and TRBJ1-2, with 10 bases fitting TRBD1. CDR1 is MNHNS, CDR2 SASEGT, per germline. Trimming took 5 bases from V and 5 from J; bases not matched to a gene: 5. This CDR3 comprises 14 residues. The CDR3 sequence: CASSSTGQGYGYTF. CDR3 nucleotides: TGTGCCAGCAGTTCAACGGGACAGGGGTATGGCTACACCTTC.

The CDR3 region has the DNA TGTGCCAGCAGTCCTCCGGGCGCGACAGAGCCCCAGCATTTT. Translated: CASSPPGATEPQHF. The chain employs TRBV6-6 and TRBJ1-5, with D possibly matching TRBD1 (5 bases). The CDR3 covers 14 residues. Per germline, CDR1 MNHNY and CDR2 SVGAGI (reference sequence). V was pared by 5 bases and J by 8 bases, with 16 bases between.